Presented here are 23 T cell receptor beta chains from one specimen sequenced in a study of blood T cell repertoires in COVID-19. Libraries were prepared by immunoSEQ multiplex PCR; TCRdb keeps only in-frame clonotypes and omits some of them. The sample yields tens of thousands of clones, roughly four fifths seen once. The sample taken for sequencing was peripheral blood. These receptors originate from a man aged 45 to 65 with acute or convalescent COVID-19.

This sequence joins TRBV18 and TRBJ1-1; D possibly corresponds to TRBD1 (6 bases). CDR3 size: 14 residues. Germline V gene lookup returns CDR1 KGHSH and CDR2 LQKENI. V gave up 2 bases and J gave up 2 bases, with 9 bases separating them. Here the CDR3 DNA reads TGTGCCAGCTCACCAACAGGGATCAACACTGAAGCTTTCTTT. Its translation is CASSPTGINTEAFF.

The chain employs TRBV6-1 and TRBJ2-4; TRBD1 agrees at 8 bases. CDR3 length equals 15 residues. V dropped 2 bases and J dropped 7; count of bases not matched to a gene: 7. Germline V CDR1 and CDR2: MNHNS, SASEGT. The CDR3 loop reads CASSETTGQVNIQYF. CDR3 in DNA: TGTGCCAGCAGTGAAACGACGGGACAGGTGAACATTCAGTACTTC.

The chain employs TRBV7-3 and TRBJ2-2; possibly TRBD1 for D (6 bases). Between the trimmed V and J ends, which lost 1 base and 7 bases, there was a span of 13 bases. Per the germline V gene, CDR1 is SGHTA and CDR2 is FQGTGA. The CDR3 is made up of 15 amino acids. The CDR3 region is CASSLRGTGHGELFF. The CDR3, as DNA: TGTGCCAGCAGCTTAAGGGGCACAGGGCACGGGGAGCTGTTTTTT.

This sequence joins TRBV9 and TRBJ1-2; D is ambiguous. CDR1 and CDR2 from the germline V gene are SGDLS and YYNGEE. This CDR3 comprises 11 residues. V lost 10 bases to trimming and J lost 3 bases, with 10 bases between them. The CDR3 loop reads CASGRYYGYTF. CDR3 nucleotide sequence: TGTGCCTCGGGGAGGTACTATGGCTACACCTTC.

J is TRBJ1-2 and V is TRBV2, with D unclear. The CDR3 covers 15 residues. Germline CDR1 and CDR2: SNHLY and FYNNEI. V was clipped by 0 bases and J by 0 bases, with 8 bases between them. The CDR3 spells CASSEAARPNYGYTF. The CDR3 nucleotides read TGTGCCAGCAGTGAAGCGGCGAGGCCTAACTATGGCTACACCTTC.

The rearrangement links TRBV10-3 to TRBJ2-7, with a weak D call TRBD2 (6 bases). Germline CDR1 ENHRY, CDR2 SYGVKD. This CDR3 is built from 14 residues. With 8 bases removed from V and 0 bases from J, the gap between germline ends came to 14 bases. This CDR3 is CAIGIGGSSYEQYF. CDR3 sequence (DNA): TGTGCCATCGGTATAGGAGGGTCCTCCTACGAGCAGTACTTC.

The chain links TRBV6-5 to TRBJ2-7; 7 nucleotides match TRBD1. From germline, CDR1 is MNHEY and CDR2 SVGAGI. The ends lost 7 bases at V and 7 bases at J; junction bases unmatched: 7. CDR3 size: 12 residues. CDR3 bases: TGTGCCAGCACGCCGACAGGGTTGGAGCAGTACTTC. Its protein product is CASTPTGLEQYF.

This chain links TRBV15 with TRBJ1-1, with D unclear. Trimming took off 7 bases at V and 5 bases at J, with 17 bases between the two ends. The CDR3 sequence is 14 residues long. The V gene's germline CDR1 is LNHNV and CDR2 YYDKDF (reference sequence). The CDR3 nucleotides are TGTGCCACCACGCACGGGGTTGGGTGGACTGAAGCTTTCTTT. Its protein is CATTHGVGWTEAFF.

This chain links TRBV7-2 with TRBJ2-1, with a possible D match to TRBD2 (6 bases). CDR1 and CDR2 from the germline V gene are SGHTA and FQGNSA. Trimming took 2 bases from V and 10 from J, leaving 12 bases between them. The CDR3 has 13 residues. The DNA for the CDR3 is TGTGCCAGCAGCTTAAGCGTACGGGGGGAGCAGTTCTTC. This encodes CASSLSVRGEQFF. The whole variable domain, filled in from reference TRBV7-2 and TRBJ2-1, reads GAGVSQSPSNKVTEKGKDVELRCDPISGHTALYWYRQSLGQGLEFLIYFQGNSAPDKSGLPSDRFSAERTGGSVSTLTIQRTQQEDSAVYLCASSLSVRGEQFFGPGTRLTVL.

V is TRBV19 and J is TRBJ2-7, with a weak D call TRBD2 (6 bases). Germline CDR1 reads LNHDA; CDR2 reads SQIVND (reference sequence). Trimming pared 6 bases from V and 1 base from J, leaving 16 bases between. The CDR3 runs to 15 residues. CDR3 DNA sequence: TGTGCCAGTAGCCTATACCCCGGGGGATCCTACGAGCAGTACTTC. It yields the protein CASSLYPGGSYEQYF.

This clone was detected only a few times. As DNA, the CDR3 is TGTGCCAGCAGCCGCCCCCCGGGGGGGCCGAATGAGCAGTTCTTC. Residues: CASSRPPGGPNEQFF. The chain links TRBV13 to TRBJ2-1; 8 bases align to TRBD2. The germline CDR1 and CDR2 sequences are PRHDT and FYEKMQ (reference sequence). CDR3 length: 15 residues. After removal of 5 bases from V and 7 bases from J, the junction contained 10 bases not matched to a gene.

This chain links TRBV27 with TRBJ2-7; D might be TRBD1 (6 bases). This CDR3 region has 17 residues. V was pared by 2 bases and J by 6 bases, with 23 bases between. The germline CDR1 and CDR2 sequences are MNHEY and SMNVEV (reference sequence). Written as DNA, the CDR3 is TGTGCCAGCAGTTTAGTAAAAAGGGGGTGGTCTGGCGGCGAGCAGTACTTC. This codes for CASSLVKRGWSGGEQYF.

V is TRBV7-8 and J is TRBJ1-5, with 7 bases aligning to TRBD1. V shed 3 bases, J shed 4 bases, and the junction held 9 bases outside the gene matches. This CDR3 is 16 amino acids long. Germline loops: CDR1 SGHVS, CDR2 FQNEAQ. In DNA form, the CDR3 reads TGTGCCAGCAGCTTCCATCGCGACAGGGCAAATCAGCCCCAGCATTTT. It codes for CASSFHRDRANQPQHF.

This chain links TRBV27 with TRBJ2-7; 9 nucleotides line up with TRBD1. The J segment lost 4 bases and the V segment lost 6 bases, leaving 10 bases of the junction unmatched. This CDR3 contains 15 residues. CDR1 MNHEY and CDR2 SMNVEV come from the germline V gene (reference sequence). The CDR3 DNA is TGTGCCAGCAGCCCCGTGGGACAGGGATTGTACGAGCAGTACTTC. Its protein product is CASSPVGQGLYEQYF.

The chain is built from TRBV20-1 and TRBJ1-3, with D unresolved. V shed 6 bases and J shed 6 bases, with 9 bases lying between them. There are 11 residues in the CDR3. CDR1 is DFQATT and CDR2 is SNEGSKA in the germline V gene (reference sequence). The CDR3 is CSAVQENTIYF. DNA of the CDR3: TGCAGTGCAGTTCAGGAAAACACCATATATTTT.

The V call is TRBV11-3, the J call TRBJ2-2; D is undetermined. The V gene's germline CDR1 is SGHNT and CDR2 YENEEA. V gave up 2 bases and J gave up 7 bases, with 8 bases separating them. The CDR3 consists of 13 residues. Written as DNA, the CDR3 is TGTGCCAGCAGCTTAAGTGTCGGCGGGGAGCTGTTTTTT. Residues: CASSLSVGGELFF.

V is TRBV30 and J is TRBJ1-1, with 8 bases lining up with TRBD1. The J segment lost 7 bases and the V segment lost 3 bases, leaving 4 bases of the junction unmatched. Germline CDR1 and CDR2: GTSNPN and SVGIG (reference sequence). This CDR3 contains 12 residues. CDR3 sequence: CAWRATGVEAFF. The CDR3 DNA reads as TGTGCCTGGAGAGCGACAGGGGTTGAAGCTTTCTTT.

This chain links TRBV7-3 with TRBJ1-6, with D maybe TRBD1 (6 bases). The V gene's germline CDR1 is SGHTA and CDR2 FQGTGA. This CDR3 comprises 14 residues. Trimming stripped 5 bases from V and 12 bases from J, with 17 bases between. CDR3 DNA sequence: TGTGCCAGCAGCGAAGGGGGGGCAGGACAACCCCTCCACTTT. Encoded protein: CASSEGGAGQPLHF.

This chain connects TRBV27 to TRBJ2-7, with D tentatively TRBD1 (7 bases). V lost 6 bases to trimming and J lost 3 bases, with 18 bases between them. The CDR3 runs 15 residues. Per germline, CDR1 MNHEY and CDR2 SMNVEV (reference sequence). CDR3 amino acids: CASRIDQGGIYEQYF. The CDR3 nucleotides read TGTGCCAGCAGGATCGATCAGGGGGGAATCTACGAGCAGTACTTC.

This chain connects TRBV6-1 to TRBJ1-6; 10 nucleotides match TRBD1. The V and J ends lost 6 bases and 14 bases, in that order; junction bases with no gene match: 7. The CDR3 is 13 residues long. Germline V gene data show CDR1 as MNHNS and CDR2 as SASEGT. This chain's CDR3 is CASRGQGTVTLHF. The CDR3 DNA sequence: TGTGCCAGCAGGGGACAGGGGACAGTTACCCTCCACTTT.

This clone came up a few times. The chain carries TRBV29-1 and TRBJ2-7; tentative D call: TRBD1 (6 bases). The CDR3 totals 12 residues. The germline V and J ends were trimmed by 3 bases and 6 bases, with 12 bases remaining between them. Germline values: CDR1 SQVTM, CDR2 ANQGSEA. CDR3 sequence: CSVDNRVGEQYF. Written as DNA, the CDR3 is TGCAGCGTTGATAACAGGGTTGGCGAGCAGTACTTC.

This clone was observed a handful of times. This chain's CDR3 is CASRTTGTYGYTF. The CDR3 DNA follows: TGTGCCAGCAGAACCACAGGGACCTATGGCTACACCTTC. This chain connects TRBV6-5 to TRBJ1-2; D possibly corresponds to TRBD1 (6 bases). Germline V gene lookup returns CDR1 MNHEY and CDR2 SVGAGI. V gave up 6 bases and J gave up 4 bases, with 12 bases separating them. CDR3 length: 13 residues.

The CDR3 sequence is CASSPTSSGNTIYF. The CDR3 region has the DNA TGCGCCAGCAGCCCGACAAGCTCTGGAAACACCATATATTTT. This chain joins TRBV5-1 and TRBJ1-3, with D hard to call. Germline V gene data show CDR1 as SGHRS and CDR2 as YFSETQ. Trimming removed 4 bases from V and 0 bases from J, with 8 bases in between. This CDR3 contains 14 residues.